This paragraph covers one T cell receptor beta chain sequence. Germline CDR1 reads DFQATT; CDR2 reads SNEGSKA (reference sequence). CDR3 length: 15 residues. Trimming removed 3 bases at V and 6 bases at J, with 18 bases between. Some clones are missing from TCRdb's copy, which holds only in-frame ones; the method was immunoSEQ multiplex PCR. The repertoire has 390,000 or so clones, around 90% of them found once; the top ten carry 6.5%. The source of the sample is a study of blood T cell repertoires in COVID-19. Study background: The analysed material was cDNA or gDNA that came from T cells, B-cell-depleted T cells, or PBMCs.

Source material: peripheral blood. The chain links TRBV20-1 to TRBJ1-5, with D perhaps matching TRBD1 (6 bases). The clonotype was recovered from a man younger than 35 with active or convalescent COVID-19. The CDR3 sequence: CSASLVQGISQPQHF. The CDR3 DNA reads TGCAGTGCTAGTCTCGTACAGGGAATTAGTCAGCCCCAGCATTTT.